The next 26 T cell receptor beta chains were all read from a single sample in a study of cytomegalovirus exposure and HLA in healthy donors. Amplification used 60 Vbeta primers and 13 Jbeta primers. Assay: immunoSEQ multiplex PCR; the TCRdb copy retains only in-frame clones and omits some. Of approximately 150,000 clones in the sample, around 80% are singletons; the top ten hold roughly 10%. The sample consisted of PBMCs. The receptors were gathered from a woman aged 55-69 years in good health and CMV-seropositive.

This chain uses TRBV27 with TRBJ2-1; 10 positions match TRBD1. This CDR3 is 19 amino acids long. CDR1 and CDR2 (germline): MNHEY, SMNVEV (reference sequence). V gave up 3 bases and J gave up 5 bases; unmatched junction bases: 16. The CDR3 bases are TGTGCCAGCAGTTTCCGCGGGACAGGGGCCCTAAGGGCTCACAATGAGCAGTTCTTC. Protein: CASSFRGTGALRAHNEQFF.

CDR3 in DNA: TGTGCCAGCAGTGTCGCCACACCAGATTCGACCCAGTACTTC. Its translation: CASSVATPDSTQYF. The chain couples TRBV2 to TRBJ2-5; no firm D call. This CDR3 has 14 residues. Germline CDR1 SNHLY, CDR2 FYNNEI. Trimming took 4 bases from V and 7 from J, leaving 16 bases between them.

This clone has a single count. The chain links TRBV29-1 to TRBJ2-7, with 11 bases fitting TRBD1. CDR3 length equals 13 residues. CDR1 SQVTM and CDR2 ANQGSEA come from the germline V gene. Unmatched junction bases numbered 8, after V lost 6 bases and J lost 7 bases. DNA of the CDR3: TGCAGCGTATATTCCGGGACAGGGGGAGAGCAGTACTTC. It specifies CSVYSGTGGEQYF.

The V and J genes are TRBV19 and TRBJ1-5, with 8 nucleotides matching TRBD1. The CDR3 runs 14 residues. Looked up from germline, CDR1 is LNHDA and CDR2 is SQIVND (reference sequence). With 7 bases clipped from V and 4 bases from J, the junction kept 6 bases outside the gene matches. DNA of the CDR3: TGTGCCAGTACAGGGACAGGCGAAAATCAGCCCCAGCATTTT. It encodes CASTGTGENQPQHF.

This clone was found a few times. The chain links TRBV11-3 to TRBJ2-7, with 7 bases identical to TRBD1. After removal of 0 bases from V and 1 base from J, the junction contained 9 bases not matched to a gene. Germline V gene sequence: CDR1 SGHNT, CDR2 YENEEA. The CDR3 covers 17 residues. The CDR3 bases are TGTGCCAGCAGCTTAGATGGGCTGGCAGGGGGTTCCTACGAGCAGTACTTC. It yields the protein CASSLDGLAGGSYEQYF.

The chain is built from TRBV27 and TRBJ2-7, with TRBD2 matching over 10 bases. The CDR3 has 16 amino acids. V shed 4 bases, J shed 2 bases, and the junction held 8 bases outside the gene matches. Germline V gene lookup returns CDR1 MNHEY and CDR2 SMNVEV (reference sequence). The CDR3 is CASSSLLLAGAYEQYF. The CDR3 coding sequence is TGTGCCAGCAGTTCCCTACTTCTAGCGGGGGCCTACGAGCAGTACTTC.

The CDR3 DNA follows: TGTGCCAGTAGAGGGACAGGAGTAACCTATGGCTACACCTTC. This sequence encodes CASRGTGVTYGYTF. The chain employs TRBV19 and TRBJ1-2; 8 bases fit TRBD1. Germline loops: CDR1 LNHDA, CDR2 SQIVND (reference sequence). This CDR3 has 14 amino acids. The V gene end was trimmed by 6 bases and the J gene end by 4 bases; junction bases not matched to a gene: 7.

The gene calls are TRBV25-1 and TRBJ2-7; D unresolved. Germline V gene lookup returns CDR1 MGHDK and CDR2 SYGVNS. Trimming took off 0 bases at V and 0 bases at J, with 3 bases between the two ends. The CDR3 has 13 residues. The CDR3 here is CASSEYSSYEQYF. The DNA for the CDR3 is TGTGCCAGCAGTGAATACAGCTCCTACGAGCAGTACTTC.

The chain's CDR3 is CASSLRQQETQYF. In nucleotides, the CDR3 is TGTGCCAGCAGCTTGCGGCAGCAAGAGACCCAGTACTTC. The chain links TRBV13 to TRBJ2-5, with D uncertain. The CDR3 runs 13 residues. The V end lost 3 bases, the J end lost 2 bases, and 7 bases lay between the germline ends. The germline CDR1 and CDR2 sequences are PRHDT and FYEKMQ (reference sequence).

This clone was counted once. This chain links TRBV19 with TRBJ2-1, with 9 bases fitting TRBD2. The germline V gene encodes CDR1 LNHDA and CDR2 SQIVND (reference sequence). This CDR3 contains 16 residues. The J segment lost 7 bases and the V segment lost 6 bases, leaving 13 bases of the junction unmatched. The CDR3 sequence is CASRRGVAGVGNEQFF. CDR3 DNA: TGTGCCAGTAGAAGGGGAGTAGCGGGAGTAGGGAATGAGCAGTTCTTC. Full variable domain (remainder filled in from reference TRBV19 and TRBJ2-1): DGGITQSPKYLFRKEGQNVTLSCEQNLNHDAMYWYRQDPGQGLRLIYYSQIVNDFQKGDIAEGYSVSREKKESFPLTVTSAQKNPTAFYLCASRRGVAGVGNEQFFGPGTRLTVL.

V gene TRBV13 combines with J gene TRBJ1-1, with 8 bases identical to TRBD1. Germline V CDR1 and CDR2: PRHDT, FYEKMQ (reference sequence). V was clipped by 5 bases and J by 2 bases; unmatched bases: 7. The CDR3 has 15 residues. CDR3 in amino acids: CASSGGTGLNTEAFF. The DNA for the CDR3 is TGTGCCAGCAGCGGGGGGACAGGACTCAACACTGAAGCTTTCTTT.

This chain links TRBV30 with TRBJ2-7, with TRBD2 identical over 8 bases. The germline gives CDR1 GTSNPN, CDR2 SVGIG (reference sequence). After removal of 5 bases from V and 5 bases from J, the junction contained 11 bases not matched to a gene. The CDR3 loop spans 14 amino acids. CDR3 protein: CAWSAAGGPHEQYF. The CDR3 DNA follows: TGTGCCTGGTCTGCGGCGGGAGGCCCTCACGAGCAGTACTTC.

J is TRBJ1-2 and V is TRBV30, with D unclear. V lost 0 bases and J lost 7, with 15 bases in between. The CDR3 is made up of 14 amino acids. The germline gives CDR1 GTSNPN, CDR2 SVGIG (reference sequence). CDR3 sequence (DNA): TGTGCCTGGAGTGTGTTACGGGAGTCGGGTGGCTACACCTTC. This translates into CAWSVLRESGGYTF.

The chain employs TRBV11-2 and TRBJ2-7, with D possibly TRBD2 on 5 matching bases. Trimming stripped 10 bases from V and 6 bases from J, with 13 bases between. CDR3 length equals 11 residues. Germline CDR1 reads SGHAT; CDR2 reads FQNNGV. CDR3 amino acids: CATARTREQYF. The CDR3 bases are TGTGCCACCGCCCGGACTCGCGAGCAGTACTTC.

The CDR3: CASSYLAGLSSYEQYF. The CDR3 coding sequence is TGTGCCAGCAGCTACCTGGCGGGATTAAGCTCCTACGAGCAGTACTTC. This chain joins TRBV7-8 and TRBJ2-7; TRBD2 might be the D (6 bases). The CDR3 runs 16 residues. Germline loops: CDR1 SGHVS, CDR2 FQNEAQ. Trimming cost V 4 bases and J 0 bases, with 16 bases left between them.

The chain combines TRBV7-8 with TRBJ2-7; 7 positions agree with TRBD1. V lost 1 base to trimming and J lost 0 bases; unmatched junction nucleotides: 6. Germline CDR1 SGHVS, CDR2 FQNEAQ. The CDR3 spans 16 residues. CDR3 sequence: CASSLGQGQSSYEQYF. Here the CDR3 DNA reads TGTGCCAGCAGCTTAGGACAGGGCCAGAGCTCCTACGAGCAGTACTTC.

This chain uses TRBV28 with TRBJ1-2; D gene uncertain. The CDR3 loop spans 12 amino acids. Germline assignment: CDR1 MDHEN and CDR2 SYDVKM. V gave up 3 bases and J gave up 8 bases, with 10 bases separating them. In nucleotides, the CDR3 is TGTGCCAGCAGTTTGTCCCAGGCCGGCTACACCTTC. It translates to CASSLSQAGYTF.

The chain uses TRBV30 and TRBJ2-7, with 7 bases that match TRBD2. Per germline, CDR1 GTSNPN and CDR2 SVGIG (reference sequence). The CDR3 spans 14 residues. Trimming cost V 0 bases and J 1 base; bases outside gene matches: 3. Here the CDR3 DNA reads TGTGCCTGGAGTGTCAGCGGGACTTCCTACGAGCAGTACTTC. This sequence encodes CAWSVSGTSYEQYF.

A remark on this clone: This sample includes further DNA sequences coding for the same CDR3. The rearrangement links TRBV2 to TRBJ1-2, with 9 bases matching TRBD1. This CDR3 spans 13 amino acids. With V trimmed by 7 bases and J by 6 bases, 6 bases remained unmatched. Germline V CDR1 and CDR2: SNHLY, FYNNEI. The CDR3 sequence: CASMEGQGDGYTF. In DNA form, the CDR3 reads TGTGCCAGCATGGAGGGACAGGGCGATGGCTACACCTTC.

The genes are TRBV29-1 and TRBJ1-5; 9 bases align to TRBD1. Germline V lookup: CDR1 SQVTM, CDR2 ANQGSEA. The CDR3 is 12 amino acids. Losses at the gene ends were 7 bases for V and 6 bases for J; bases not matched to a gene: 4. This chain's CDR3 is CSAGQGSQPQHF. The DNA for the CDR3 is TGCAGCGCCGGACAGGGGAGTCAGCCCCAGCATTTT. The full variable domain, in which reference TRBV29-1 and TRBJ1-5 provide the parts outside the CDR3, is SAVISQKPSRDICQRGTSLTIQCQVDSQVTMMFWYRQQPGQSLTLIATANQGSEATYESGFVIDKFPISRPNLTFSTLTVSNMSPEDSSIYLCSAGQGSQPQHFGDGTRLSIL.

CDR3 sequence: CASIPGTGGLVEQYF. CDR3 DNA: TGTGCCAGCATCCCCGGGACAGGGGGCCTGGTCGAGCAGTACTTC. V is TRBV28 and J is TRBJ2-7; 12 nucleotides agree with TRBD1. The CDR3 totals 15 residues. Germline V CDR1 and CDR2: MDHEN, SYDVKM. The trim removed 7 bases at V and 6 bases at J, leaving 10 bases unmatched.

The V and J genes are TRBV4-1 and TRBJ1-4; no clear D. Germline values: CDR1 MGHRA, CDR2 YSYEKL. The CDR3 runs to 14 residues. V lost 0 bases and J lost 7, with 9 bases in between. Here the CDR3 DNA reads TGCGCCAGCAGCCAAGATCAGCGCGGTGAAAAACTGTTTTTT. Translated: CASSQDQRGEKLFF.

V gene TRBV19 combines with J gene TRBJ2-7; 7 bases agree with TRBD2. V was pared by 7 bases and J by 0 bases, with 6 bases of the junction left unmatched. The germline CDR1 and CDR2 sequences are LNHDA and SQIVND (reference sequence). The CDR3 is 14 amino acids. As DNA, the CDR3 is TGTGCCAGTAAGGCTAGCGGAAGCTCCTACGAGCAGTACTTC. It encodes CASKASGSSYEQYF. Full variable domain (rest looked up from reference TRBV19 and TRBJ2-7): DGGITQSPKYLFRKEGQNVTLSCEQNLNHDAMYWYRQDPGQGLRLIYYSQIVNDFQKGDIAEGYSVSREKKESFPLTVTSAQKNPTAFYLCASKASGSSYEQYFGPGTRLTVT.

The chain is built from TRBV9 and TRBJ2-5, with 7 bases aligning to TRBD2. CDR1 is SGDLS and CDR2 is YYNGEE in the germline V gene. Trimming cost V 0 bases and J 5 bases; bases outside gene matches: 4. The CDR3 sequence is 14 residues long. CDR3 DNA sequence: TGTGCCAGCAGCGTAGGCGGGGGAGGGGAGACCCAGTACTTC. Translating gives CASSVGGGGETQYF. Combining the CDR3 with reference TRBV9 and TRBJ2-5 gives the whole variable domain DSGVTQTPKHLITATGQRVTLRCSPRSGDLSVYWYQQSLDQGLQFLIQYYNGEERAKGNILERFSAQQFPDLHSELNLSSLELGDSALYFCASSVGGGGETQYFGPGTRLLVL.

Comments on this clone: Distinct nucleotide sequences in the sample also encode this CDR3. V usage is TRBV27 and J usage is TRBJ2-5; 8 bases fit TRBD1. Germline lookup yields CDR1 MNHEY and CDR2 SMNVEV (reference sequence). The CDR3 covers 14 residues. J lost 4 bases, V lost 4 bases, and 5 bases had no gene match. The CDR3 region has the DNA TGTGCCAGCAGTTCAGGACAGGGTAGAGAGACCCAGTACTTC. This codes for CASSSGQGRETQYF.

The chain joins TRBV10-3 to TRBJ2-2; 7 positions match TRBD1. The V gene's germline CDR1 is ENHRY and CDR2 SYGVKD. V lost 6 bases, J lost 3 bases, and 4 bases stayed unmatched. This CDR3 is 14 amino acids long. CDR3 residues: CAIRDRDDTGELFF. The CDR3, as DNA: TGTGCCATCAGAGACAGGGATGACACCGGGGAGCTGTTTTTT.